A selection of T cell receptor beta chains follows, all from one sample in a study of siplizumab effects on memory and regulatory T cells. Clones were sequenced by immunoSEQ multiplex PCR, and TCRdb holds only the in-frame ones, with some missing. The sample records 65,000 to 85,000 clones, around 93% being singletons. Sequenced material: CD8+ T cells sorted from blood. The receptors originated from a human donor in good health. The CDR3 runs from the conserved cysteine through the conserved F or W. D genes are given only for firm matches. Some rows have no size entry. The others give once, few or many, or a class for an expanded clone.

TRBJ2-3 | NA | NA | TRBV5-5 | CASSGLAGLTDTQYF | TGTGCCAGCAGCGGCCTGGCGGGACTCACAGATACGCAGTATTTT
TRBJ1-5 | TRBD1 | NA | TRBV19 | CASSMGQRSNQPQHF | TGTGCCAGTAGTATGGGACAGAGAAGCAATCAGCCCCAGCATTTT
TRBJ2-7 | NA | NA | TRBV5-1 | CASSRALDAGPSANEQYF | TGCGCCAGCAGCAGGGCTCTCGATGCCGGGCCTTCTGCTAACGAGCAGTACTTC
TRBJ2-7 | NA | NA | TRBV4-1 | CASSPGSEQYF | TGCGCCAGCAGCCCAGGGAGCGAGCAGTACTTC
TRBJ1-5 | NA | once | TRBV6-1 | CASSWPGNQPQHF | TGTGCCAGCAGTTGGCCCGGCAATCAGCCCCAGCATTTT
TRBJ2-5 | NA | NA | TRBV9 | CASSGPYQETQYF | TGTGCCAGCAGCGGGCCGTACCAAGAGACCCAGTACTTC
TRBJ1-1 | NA | NA | TRBV10-2 | CASSEHREAFF | TGCGCCAGCAGTGAGCACAGGGAAGCTTTCTTT
TRBJ2-1 | TRBD2 | NA | TRBV2 | CASSGLAWFF | TGTGCCAGCAGTGGACTAGCCTGGTTCTTC
TRBJ1-5 | NA | NA | TRBV19 | CASSISFGRSNQPQHF | TGTGCCAGTAGTATTTCTTTCGGTCGTAGCAATCAGCCCCAGCATTTT
TRBJ2-7 | NA | NA | TRBV9 | CASSVGPPYEQYF | TGTGCCAGCAGCGTAGGGCCTCCATACGAGCAGTACTTC
TRBJ2-3 | NA | NA | TRBV7-3 | CASSSSVVDTQYF | TGTGCCAGCAGCTCCTCCGTGGTAGATACGCAGTATTTT
TRBJ2-3 | NA | once | TRBV9 | CASSVEWGTPSTDTQYF | TGTGCCAGCAGCGTAGAGTGGGGGACTCCTAGCACAGATACGCAGTATTTT
TRBJ1-5 | NA | NA | TRBV27 | CASSFGNQPQHF | TGTGCCAGCAGTTTCGGCAATCAGCCTCAGCATTTT
TRBJ2-3 | TRBD2 | NA | TRBV4-1 | CASSQDDLAGVTDTQYF | TGCGCCAGCAGCCAAGACGACCTAGCGGGGGTCACAGATACGCAGTATTTT
TRBJ1-5 | NA | NA | TRBV19 | CASSISDYVQQPQHF | TGTGCCAGTAGTATCTCGGACTATGTCCAACAGCCCCAGCATTTT
TRBJ1-3 | NA | NA | TRBV6-1 | CASSEWADYSGNTIYF | TGTGCCAGCAGTGAATGGGCGGATTACTCTGGAAACACCATATATTTT
TRBJ1-2 | TRBD1 | NA | TRBV9 | CASSVELGTGDGYTF | TGTGCCAGCAGCGTAGAATTGGGGACAGGGGATGGCTACACCTTC
TRBJ2-1 | TRBD2 | NA | TRBV9 | CASTFSGGEGNEQFF | TGTGCCAGCACTTTTAGCGGGGGAGAGGGCAATGAGCAGTTCTTC